These 21 T cell receptor beta chains share one sample of origin, sequenced in a study of early T cells in non-severe SARS-CoV-2 infection. A single record per CDR3 protein comes from TCRdb applying MiXCR to the 5' RACE reads. This sample has tens of thousands of distinct CDR3 sequences, with approximately 10% found just once. Sequencing was performed on whole blood, taken at baseline. The receptors were sampled from an adult who was a healthcare worker with PCR-confirmed SARS-CoV-2 infection or an uninfected control (not recorded which).

This clonotype was picked up many times. The CDR3 region is CASSLKVVGELFF. In DNA form, the CDR3 reads TGTGCCAGCAGCTTAAAGGTCGTCGGGGAGCTGTTTTTT. This rearrangement joins TRBV7-9 to TRBJ2-2, with D hard to call. V gave up 2 bases and J gave up 7 bases, with 8 bases separating them. Germline lookup yields CDR1 SEHNR and CDR2 FQNEAQ (reference sequence). This CDR3 region has 13 residues.

The chain employs TRBV7-9 and TRBJ2-1, with a tentative D call TRBD2 (7 bases). The CDR3 length is 16 residues. Germline loops: CDR1 SEHNR, CDR2 FQNEAQ (reference sequence). The V and J ends lost 4 bases and 0 bases respectively, with 13 bases between them. The CDR3 loop is CASSSTAGASYNEQFF. As DNA, the CDR3 is TGTGCCAGCAGCTCCACGGCGGGGGCCTCCTACAATGAGCAGTTCTTC.

V usage is TRBV7-3 and J usage is TRBJ2-3, with 7 bases fitting TRBD2. Per germline, CDR1 SGHTA and CDR2 FQGTGA. CDR3 size: 15 residues. V lost 2 bases to trimming and J lost 1 base; unmatched junction nucleotides: 3. The CDR3 loop reads CASSLWGGGTDTQYF. CDR3 coding DNA: TGTGCCAGCAGCTTATGGGGAGGGGGCACAGATACGCAGTATTTT. Drawing the rest from reference TRBV7-3 and TRBJ2-3, the complete variable domain is GAGVSQTPSNKVTEKGKYVELRCDPISGHTALYWYRQSLGQGPEFLIYFQGTGAADDSGLPNDRFFAVRPEGSVSTLKIQRTERGDSAVYLCASSLWGGGTDTQYFGPGTRLTVL.

This clonotype has a count of ten or more. V usage is TRBV7-2 and J usage is TRBJ1-5; 11 positions match TRBD1. The CDR3 covers 17 residues. The junction had 8 bases not matched to a gene; V was cut back by 5 bases and J by 2 bases. Germline CDR1 is SGHTA and CDR2 is FQGNSA. CDR3 bases: TGTGCCAGCAGCCCCCGGACAGGGGGCCGTGGCAATCAGCCCCAGCATTTT. Protein sequence: CASSPRTGGRGNQPQHF.

This clonotype was observed a handful of times. CDR3: CASSPSERELYEQYF. In DNA form, the CDR3 reads TGTGCCAGCAGCCCTTCCGAGCGGGAGTTATACGAGCAGTACTTC. The chain uses TRBV12-3 or TRBV12-4 and TRBJ2-7, with TRBD2 matching over 8 bases. CDR3 length equals 15 residues. J lost 4 bases, V lost 6 bases, and 11 bases had no gene match.

Many counts were recorded for this clonotype. The chain carries TRBV6-2 or TRBV6-3 and TRBJ2-2; 9 bases align to TRBD2. This CDR3 region has 19 residues. V shed 2 bases, J shed 7 bases, and the junction held 17 bases outside the gene matches. Germline assignment: CDR1 MNHEY and CDR2 SVGEGT. In DNA form, the CDR3 reads TGTGCCAGCAGTTACCTCGCTGCAGCGGGGGGACCCAGTGGCGGGGAGCTGTTTTTT. Protein product: CASSYLAAAGGPSGGELFF.

This clonotype has at least ten counts. The chain employs TRBV12-3 or TRBV12-4 and TRBJ2-1, with TRBD2 identical over 12 bases. The CDR3 consists of 16 residues. Trimming took 9 bases from V and 6 from J; bases not matched to a gene: 12. CDR3 coding DNA: TGTGCCAGTGCCGGGCTAGCGGGAGGGAAGCCCAATGAGCAGTTCTTC. Residues: CASAGLAGGKPNEQFF.

The chain recombines TRBV18 with TRBJ1-1, with TRBD1 identical over 8 bases. CDR3 length equals 13 residues. Looked up from germline, CDR1 is KGHSH and CDR2 is LQKENI. After removal of 3 bases from V and 5 bases from J, the junction contained 2 bases not matched to a gene. CDR3: CASSPTGETEAFF. The CDR3 region has the DNA TGTGCCAGCTCACCGACAGGGGAAACTGAAGCTTTCTTT. Looking up the rest from reference TRBV18 and TRBJ1-1 gives the full variable domain: NAGVMQNPRHLVRRRGQEARLRCSPMKGHSHVYWYRQLPEEGLKFMVYLQKENIIDESGMPKERFSAEFPKEGPSILRIQQVVRGDSAAYFCASSPTGETEAFFGQGTRLTVV.

This clonotype has a count of ten or more. This CDR3 reads CASSNGGNQPQHF. The CDR3 DNA is TGTGCCAGTAGTAACGGCGGCAATCAGCCCCAGCATTTT. This chain links TRBV19 with TRBJ1-5; D remains unclear. The germline gives CDR1 LNHDA, CDR2 SQIVND (reference sequence). This CDR3 is 13 amino acids long. V lost 4 bases and J 2 bases, leaving 6 bases between the germline ends.

This clonotype was picked up many times. This rearrangement joins TRBV6-4 to TRBJ2-1; D not resolved. V lost 5 bases, J lost 7 bases, and 12 bases lay in between. CDR3 length equals 13 residues. CDR1 and CDR2 from the germline V gene are MRHNA and SNTAGT. CDR3 sequence reads: CASSPYAGNEQFF. CDR3 in DNA: TGTGCCAGCAGTCCCTACGCTGGGAATGAGCAGTTCTTC.

This clonotype turned up a few times. The chain links TRBV5-8 to TRBJ2-1, with 8 nucleotides matching TRBD2. Per the germline V gene, CDR1 is SGHTS and CDR2 is YDEGEE. CDR3 length: 17 amino acids. The V segment lost 5 bases and the J segment 3 bases; nucleotides outside the gene matches: 13. The CDR3 DNA reads TGTGCCAGCAGAAATCCCGTTTCGAGCGGGGGCTACAATGAGCAGTTCTTC. It specifies CASRNPVSSGGYNEQFF. The variable domain in full, completed from reference TRBV5-8 and TRBJ2-1, reads EAGVTQSPTHLIKTRGQQATLRCSPISGHTSVYWYQQALGLGLQFLLWYDEGEERNRGNFPPRFSGRQFPNYSSELNVNALELEDSALYLCASRNPVSSGGYNEQFFGPGTRLTVL.

The table lists this clonotype with a few counts. The chain has TRBV18 and TRBJ1-1, with D possibly matching TRBD1 (6 bases). The CDR3 runs to 15 residues. CDR1 is KGHSH, CDR2 LQKENI, per germline. V was pared by 3 bases and J by 3 bases, with 14 bases between. For the CDR3, the DNA is TGTGCCAGCTCACCGGTGGTAAACAGGGACACTGAAGCTTTCTTT. This translates into CASSPVVNRDTEAFF.

This rearrangement joins TRBV5-6 to TRBJ1-1; D is perhaps TRBD1 (5 bases). From germline, CDR1 is SGHDT and CDR2 YYEEEE. V was pared by 1 base and J by 6 bases, with 19 bases between. The length of the CDR3 is 16 residues. CDR3 coding DNA: TGTGCCAGCAGCTTGATTAAAGCGGGACTTTACGCTGAAGCTTTCTTT. Translating it yields CASSLIKAGLYAEAFF.

This chain joins TRBV12-3 or TRBV12-4 and TRBJ1-1; 9 bases map to TRBD1. The CDR3 length is 15 residues. V lost 1 base, J lost 1 base, and 1 base stayed unmatched. Here the CDR3 DNA reads TGTGCCAGCAGTTTAGGGGACAGGGCGAACACTGAAGCTTTCTTT. It specifies CASSLGDRANTEAFF.

This chain links TRBV18 with TRBJ1-2; D ambiguous. The V gene lost 5 bases and the J gene lost 9 bases, with 10 bases spanning the gap. The CDR3 covers 11 residues. In germline, CDR1 is KGHSH, CDR2 LQKENI. CDR3 nucleotides: TGTGCCAGCTCAACCGAGGTGAGCTACACCTTC. This encodes CASSTEVSYTF.

This clonotype was observed at least ten times. The rearrangement joins TRBV18 to TRBJ1-2, with D tentatively TRBD1 (5 bases). Trimming removed 2 bases from V and 6 bases from J, with 10 bases in between. The CDR3 covers 13 residues. CDR1 is KGHSH and CDR2 is LQKENI in the germline V gene. The CDR3 loop reads CASSPATGHGYTF. CDR3 sequence (DNA): TGTGCCAGCTCACCAGCGACGGGGCATGGCTACACCTTC.

This clonotype was seen at least ten times. The chain uses TRBV4-1 and TRBJ1-2; TRBD1 matches at 8 bases. V lost 6 bases to trimming and J lost 4 bases; unmatched junction nucleotides: 7. Germline V gives CDR1 MGHRA, CDR2 YSYEKL. CDR3 length equals 14 residues. The CDR3 DNA is TGCGCCAGCAGAGGGGCAGGGGGCACCTATGGCTACACCTTC. It encodes CASRGAGGTYGYTF.

This clonotype turned up a few times. The J gene is TRBJ2-3, the V gene TRBV5-4; D is ambiguous. V gave up 4 bases and J gave up 2 bases, with 5 bases separating them. This CDR3 has 12 residues. Germline CDR1 and CDR2: SGHNT and YYREEE (reference sequence). The CDR3 region has the DNA TGTGCCAGCAGCCTGTTCACAGATACGCAGTATTTT. It yields the protein CASSLFTDTQYF. The whole variable domain, filled in from reference TRBV5-4 and TRBJ2-3, reads ETGVTQSPTHLIKTRGQQVTLRCSSQSGHNTVSWYQQALGQGPQFIFQYYREEENGRGNFPPRFSGLQFPNYSSELNVNALELDDSALYLCASSLFTDTQYFGPGTRLTVL.

This clonotype was seen at least ten times. CDR3 in amino acids: CASSPGVAGAYEQYF. CDR3 DNA: TGTGCCAGCAGCCCCGGGGTAGCGGGGGCCTACGAGCAGTACTTC. This chain uses TRBV4-2 with TRBJ2-7; 9 bases are shared with TRBD2. Per the germline V gene, CDR1 is LGHNA and CDR2 is YNFKEQ. The ends lost 4 bases at V and 2 bases at J; junction bases unmatched: 6. The CDR3 consists of 15 residues.

This chain uses TRBV5-4 with TRBJ2-1; 8 positions match TRBD2. The CDR3 has 16 residues. V gave up 1 base and J gave up 2 bases; unmatched junction bases: 5. Germline V lookup: CDR1 SGHNT, CDR2 YYREEE (reference sequence). CDR3 nucleotide sequence: TGTGCCAGCAGCTTGCCCTTAGCGGGGCCCTACAATGAGCAGTTCTTC. Encoded protein: CASSLPLAGPYNEQFF.

The CDR3 protein is CASSLTSLNNEQFF. The CDR3 DNA reads as TGTGCCAGCAGCTTAACCTCCCTGAACAATGAGCAGTTCTTC. V usage is TRBV7-2 and J usage is TRBJ2-1; D not resolved. This CDR3 contains 14 residues. Germline loops: CDR1 SGHTA, CDR2 FQGNSA. Deletions cut 2 bases from V and 5 bases from J, with 10 bases between.